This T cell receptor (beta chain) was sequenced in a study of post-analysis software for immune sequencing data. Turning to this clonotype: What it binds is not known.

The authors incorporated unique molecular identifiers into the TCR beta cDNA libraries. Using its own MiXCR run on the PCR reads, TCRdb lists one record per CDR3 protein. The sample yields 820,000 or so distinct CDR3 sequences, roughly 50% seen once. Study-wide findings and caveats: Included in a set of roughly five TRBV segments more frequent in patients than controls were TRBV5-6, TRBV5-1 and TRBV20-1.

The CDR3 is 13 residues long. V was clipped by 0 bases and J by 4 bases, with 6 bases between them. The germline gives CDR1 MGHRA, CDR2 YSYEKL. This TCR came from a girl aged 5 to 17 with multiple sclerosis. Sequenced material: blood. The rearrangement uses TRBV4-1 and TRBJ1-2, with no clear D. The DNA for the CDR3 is TGCGCCAGCAGCCAAGAGCCCGCCTATGGCTACACCTTC. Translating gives CASSQEPAYGYTF.